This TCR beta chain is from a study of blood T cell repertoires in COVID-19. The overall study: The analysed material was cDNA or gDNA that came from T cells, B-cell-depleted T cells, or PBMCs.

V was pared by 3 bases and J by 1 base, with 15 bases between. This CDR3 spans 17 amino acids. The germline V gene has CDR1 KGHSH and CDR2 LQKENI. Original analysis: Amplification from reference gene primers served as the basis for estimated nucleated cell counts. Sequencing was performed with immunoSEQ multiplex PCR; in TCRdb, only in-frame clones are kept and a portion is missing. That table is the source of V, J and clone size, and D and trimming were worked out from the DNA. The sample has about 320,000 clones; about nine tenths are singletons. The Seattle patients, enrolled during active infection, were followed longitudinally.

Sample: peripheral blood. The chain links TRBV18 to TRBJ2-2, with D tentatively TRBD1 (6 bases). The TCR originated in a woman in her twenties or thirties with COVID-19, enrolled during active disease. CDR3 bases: TGTGCCAGCTCACCGGGACACCCGTTGGGGAACACCGGGGAGCTGTTTTTT. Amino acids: CASSPGHPLGNTGELFF.